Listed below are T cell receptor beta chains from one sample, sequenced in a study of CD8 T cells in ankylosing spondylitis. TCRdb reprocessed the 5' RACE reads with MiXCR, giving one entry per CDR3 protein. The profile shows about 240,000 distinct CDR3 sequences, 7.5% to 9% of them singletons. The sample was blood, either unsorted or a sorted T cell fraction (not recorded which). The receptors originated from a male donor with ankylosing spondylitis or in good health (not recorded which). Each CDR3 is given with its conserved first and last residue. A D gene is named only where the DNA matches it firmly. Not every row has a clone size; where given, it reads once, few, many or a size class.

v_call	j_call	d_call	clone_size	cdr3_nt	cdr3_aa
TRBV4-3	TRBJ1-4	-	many	TGCGCCAGCAGCCAAGACAGTTTTAGTTTGGAAAAACTGTTTTTT	CASSQDSFSLEKLFF
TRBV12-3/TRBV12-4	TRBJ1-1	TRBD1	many	TGTGCCAGCAGTTCGACAGGGGTGAACACTGAAGCTTTCTTT	CASSSTGVNTEAFF
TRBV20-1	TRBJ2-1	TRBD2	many	TGCAGTGCCCATACTAGCGGGCCCTACAATGAGCAGTTCTTC	CSAHTSGPYNEQFF
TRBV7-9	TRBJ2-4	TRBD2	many	TGTGCCAGCAGCCCCAGCGGGGGAGAATACATTCAGTACTTC	CASSPSGGEYIQYF
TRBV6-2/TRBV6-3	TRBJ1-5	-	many	TGTGCCAGCAGTTACCCGGGGACGGAACAGCCCCAGCATTTT	CASSYPGTEQPQHF
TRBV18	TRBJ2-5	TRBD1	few	TGTGCCAGCTCGCCAACTCCGGGACAGGGGTTGGAGACCCAGTACTTC	CASSPTPGQGLETQYF
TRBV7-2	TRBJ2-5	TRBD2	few	TGTGCCAGCAGCGGCGGGGGAGGGACCCAGTACTTC	CASSGGGGTQYF
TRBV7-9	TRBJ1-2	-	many	TGTGCCAGCAGCCTGAGTCCCGGTGGCTACACCTTC	CASSLSPGGYTF
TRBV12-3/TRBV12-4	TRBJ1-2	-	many	TGTGCCAGCAGTTTCCTGGGAGGCTATGGCTACACCTTC	CASSFLGGYGYTF
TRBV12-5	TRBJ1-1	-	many	TGTGCTAGTGGTTTGGTACTTCGGGGGCTGAACACTGAAGCTTTCTTT	CASGLVLRGLNTEAFF
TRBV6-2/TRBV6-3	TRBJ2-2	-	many	TGTGCCAGCAGTTACGCGGCAGAAAATACCGGGGAGCTGTTTTTT	CASSYAAENTGELFF
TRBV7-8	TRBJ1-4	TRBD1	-	TGTGCCAGCAGCCAGGGACAGGGAAGCGAAAAACTGTTTTTT	CASSQGQGSEKLFF
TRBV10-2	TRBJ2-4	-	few	TGCGCCAGCAGTGAGGGTCGAATCTTAGCCAAAAACATTCAGTACTTC	CASSEGRILAKNIQYF
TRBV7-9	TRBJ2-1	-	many	TGTGCCAGCAGCTTGGGTTCGGACGGTAATGAGCAGTTCTTC	CASSLGSDGNEQFF
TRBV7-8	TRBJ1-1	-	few	TGTGCCAGCAGCAGGGTGGGCACTGAAGCTTTCTTT	CASSRVGTEAFF
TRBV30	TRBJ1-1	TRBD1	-	TGTGCCTGGTCGACAGGGGCAAGAGGAATGAACACTGAAGCTTTCTTT	CAWSTGARGMNTEAFF
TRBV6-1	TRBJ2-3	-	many	TGTGCCAGCAGTGAATTGGCAGATACGCAGTATTTT	CASSELADTQYF
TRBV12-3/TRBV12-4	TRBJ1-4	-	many	TGTGCCAGCAGTCCAATGAGGGAACTGTTTTTT	CASSPMRELFF
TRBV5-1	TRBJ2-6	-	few	TGCGCCAGCAGCTTGGCCCAAGGTGCTGGGGCCAACGTCCTGACTTTC	CASSLAQGAGANVLTF
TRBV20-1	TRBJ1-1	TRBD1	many	TGCAGTGCAACACCGGGGACAGGGGTCACTGAAGCTTTCTTT	CSATPGTGVTEAFF
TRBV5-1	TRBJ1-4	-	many	TGCGCCAGCAGCTTGGAAGGAGTAGGAGGTGAAAAACTGTTTTTT	CASSLEGVGGEKLFF
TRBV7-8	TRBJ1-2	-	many	TGTGCCAGCAGCAGCCCTCCCAGGGTTTTAGGCTACACCTTC	CASSSPPRVLGYTF
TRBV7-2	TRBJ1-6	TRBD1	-	TGTGCCAGCAGCGCAACAGGGGCTTTCTATAATTCACCCCTCCACTTT	CASSATGAFYNSPLHF
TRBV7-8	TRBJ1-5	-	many	TGTGCCAGCAGCTTAAGAATGGGGGCAAATCAGCCCCAGCATTTT	CASSLRMGANQPQHF
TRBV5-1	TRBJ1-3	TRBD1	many	TGCGCCAGCAGCCCCGGATGGATGCTCACAGGGGCCTCTGGAAACACCATATATTTT	CASSPGWMLTGASGNTIYF
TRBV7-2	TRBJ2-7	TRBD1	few	TGTGCCAGCAGCTTCGCAGGGGGCTTTCGCGAGCAGTACTTC	CASSFAGGFREQYF
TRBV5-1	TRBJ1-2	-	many	TGCGCCAGCAGCTTGGAACGGGCCTATGGCTACACCTTC	CASSLERAYGYTF
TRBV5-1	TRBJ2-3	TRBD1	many	TGCGCCAGCAGCTTATCGGACAGGGGTGCAGATACGCAGTATTTT	CASSLSDRGADTQYF
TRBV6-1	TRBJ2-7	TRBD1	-	TGTGCCAGCCTACGGACAGGGGGTTCCTACGAGCAGTACTTC	CASLRTGGSYEQYF